A single sample is the source of the 26 T cell receptor beta chains below, sequenced in a study of cytotoxic CD8 clonotypes in ibrutinib-treated CLL. Here immunoSEQ multiplex PCR was the method, and the copy in TCRdb shows in-frame clones only, minus some. The sample has around 76,000 clones; around four fifths are singletons. The material was PBMCs, obtained after 24 months of ibrutinib treatment. These receptors were collected from a human donor with chronic lymphocytic leukemia.

The chain links TRBV5-6 to TRBJ1-2; D uncertain. Trimming shortened V by 0 bases and J by 5 bases, and 11 bases separated the two germline ends. The CDR3 contains 14 residues. Germline assignment: CDR1 SGHDT and CDR2 YYEEEE. CDR3 in amino acids: CASSLVSLRYGYTF. The CDR3, as DNA: TGTGCCAGCAGCTTGGTCTCGTTACGGTATGGCTACACCTTC.

This clone has a handful of counts. The chain carries TRBV5-6 and TRBJ2-2; the match to TRBD1 covers 8 bases. Trimming took 1 base from V and 5 from J; bases not matched to a gene: 10. Germline V gene sequence: CDR1 SGHDT, CDR2 YYEEEE. The CDR3 is made up of 17 amino acids. DNA for the CDR3: TGTGCCAGCAGCTTGAGGCGGGACAGGCGGGCAACCGGGGAGCTGTTTTTT. The encoded protein is CASSLRRDRRATGELFF.

The rearrangement joins TRBV28 to TRBJ1-1; possible D gene TRBD1, 6 bases. Germline lookup yields CDR1 MDHEN and CDR2 SYDVKM. The CDR3 contains 14 residues. V lost 2 bases to trimming and J lost 5 bases, with 12 bases between them. CDR3 sequence reads: CASSLAGAKTEAFF. In DNA, the CDR3 is TGTGCCAGCAGTTTAGCAGGGGCGAAGACTGAAGCTTTCTTT.

This chain joins TRBV27 and TRBJ1-2; weak D call: TRBD1 (5 bases). Deletions cut 5 bases from V and 4 bases from J, with 14 bases between. This CDR3 contains 14 residues. The germline gives CDR1 MNHEY, CDR2 SMNVEV (reference sequence). CDR3 region: CASSQTGTAYGYTF. CDR3 in DNA: TGTGCCAGCAGTCAAACCGGGACGGCCTATGGCTACACCTTC.

The chain couples TRBV6-6 to TRBJ2-2; TRBD1 matches 7 bases. This CDR3 spans 16 amino acids. V was pared by 5 bases and J by 0 bases, with 6 bases of the junction left unmatched. The germline CDR1 and CDR2 sequences are MNHNY and SVGAGI (reference sequence). CDR3 DNA sequence: TGTGCCAGCAGTATCAGGGGACAGTCGAACACCGGGGAGCTGTTTTTT. Its protein is CASSIRGQSNTGELFF.

The CDR3 DNA follows: TGTGCCAGCAGCCAAGATCAGGGGGCGGGTGGCTACACCTTC. Encoded protein: CASSQDQGAGGYTF. The chain recombines TRBV4-2 with TRBJ1-2; 8 bases align to TRBD1. Germline V gives CDR1 LGHNA, CDR2 YNFKEQ. Trimming removed 0 bases from V and 7 bases from J; junction bases left unmatched: 4. CDR3 length: 14 residues.

The chain uses TRBV9 and TRBJ2-5; possibly TRBD1 for D (6 bases). From germline, CDR1 is SGDLS and CDR2 YYNGEE. Trimming removed 0 bases from V and 4 bases from J, with 10 bases in between. The CDR3 is made up of 14 amino acids. For the CDR3, the DNA is TGTGCCAGCAGCGTAGACAGGGTTGGAGAGACCCAGTACTTC. This sequence encodes CASSVDRVGETQYF.

This clone was observed a single time. Other DNA sequences in this sample translate to the same CDR3. The rearrangement links TRBV2 to TRBJ2-4; D not certain. CDR1 and CDR2 (germline): SNHLY, FYNNEI. The germline V and J ends were trimmed by 3 bases and 1 base, with 10 bases remaining between them. The CDR3 is 15 amino acids. Here the CDR3 reads CASSEIILAKNIQYF. In DNA form, the CDR3 reads TGTGCCAGCAGTGAGATCATTCTGGCCAAAAACATTCAGTACTTC. The full variable domain, its missing parts supplied by reference TRBV2 and TRBJ2-4, is EPEVTQTPSHQVTQMGQEVILRCVPISNHLYFYWYRQILGQKVEFLVSFYNNEISEKSEIFDDQFSVERPDGSNFTLKIRSTKLEDSAMYFCASSEIILAKNIQYFGAGTRLSVL.

The J gene is TRBJ2-4, the V gene TRBV28, with TRBD2 matching 7 bases. This CDR3 has 17 amino acids. CDR1 and CDR2 from the germline V gene are MDHEN and SYDVKM. V gave up 1 base and J gave up 0 bases; unmatched junction bases: 6. CDR3 nucleotide sequence: TGTGCCAGCAGTTTATCAGCGGGGTTCCTAGCCAAAAACATTCAGTACTTC. Translated, it gives CASSLSAGFLAKNIQYF.

The chain carries TRBV19 and TRBJ2-1, with D tentatively TRBD1 (5 bases). Trimming pared 4 bases from V and 2 bases from J, leaving 12 bases between. Germline CDR1 reads LNHDA; CDR2 reads SQIVND (reference sequence). CDR3 length equals 15 residues. CDR3 nucleotide sequence: TGTGCCAGTAGTACCCCAGGGTTAGCCTACAATGAGCAGTTCTTC. As protein: CASSTPGLAYNEQFF.

V gene TRBV19 combines with J gene TRBJ2-1, with D perhaps given as TRBD1 or TRBD2 (5 bases each). Germline CDR1 LNHDA, CDR2 SQIVND (reference sequence). The CDR3 contains 12 residues. Between the trimmed V and J ends, which lost 7 bases and 4 bases, there was a span of 8 bases. The CDR3 protein is CASMGPYNEQFF. The CDR3 DNA reads TGTGCCAGTATGGGACCGTACAATGAGCAGTTCTTC.

The V and J genes are TRBV11-2 and TRBJ2-5; 7 bases line up with TRBD2. CDR3 length: 17 residues. J lost 5 bases, V lost 0 bases, and 12 bases had no gene match. CDR1 is SGHAT, CDR2 FQNNGV, per germline. As DNA, the CDR3 is TGTGCCAGCAGCTTAGACCCTCATACAGTGGGGGGGGAGACCCAGTACTTC. It encodes CASSLDPHTVGGETQYF.

The chain carries TRBV28 and TRBJ1-2, with D maybe TRBD1 (5 bases). The CDR3 totals 13 residues. V shed 3 bases and J shed 3 bases, with 8 bases lying between them. Germline loops: CDR1 MDHEN, CDR2 SYDVKM. The CDR3 nucleotides are TGTGCCAGCAGTTTCGGGGGAGACTATGGCTACACCTTC. Protein sequence: CASSFGGDYGYTF.

The chain has TRBV7-2 and TRBJ2-1; TRBD2 aligns across 9 bases. V was clipped by 5 bases and J by 16 bases; unmatched bases: 9. This CDR3 is 12 amino acids long. Germline lookup yields CDR1 SGHTA and CDR2 FQGNSA. The CDR3 DNA reads as TGTGCCAGCAGCCCCAGGGGCGGGAGGGGTTTCTTC. It is translated as CASSPRGGRGFF.

The genes are TRBV5-4 and TRBJ2-2; 16 bases are shared with TRBD2. Trimming at V came to 4 bases and at J to 4 bases, leaving 4 bases not matched to a gene. CDR3 size: 17 residues. Germline CDR1 and CDR2: SGHNT and YYREEE (reference sequence). The CDR3 DNA reads TGTGCCAGCAGCGGGACTAGCGGGAGGGGGGTCACCGGGGAGCTGTTTTTT. It yields the protein CASSGTSGRGVTGELFF.

This clone appeared a single time. V and J are TRBV7-2 and TRBJ2-7, with 9 bases aligning to TRBD2. The CDR3 covers 19 residues. J lost 0 bases, V lost 5 bases, and 17 bases had no gene match. Germline CDR1 is SGHTA and CDR2 is FQGNSA. CDR3 nucleotides: TGTGCCAGCAGCCGCGGGGGGGGCGCCGCGGCATCACTCTCCTACGAGCAGTACTTC. Residues: CASSRGGGAAASLSYEQYF.

This sequence joins TRBV19 and TRBJ2-1; 8 positions match TRBD1. The V and J ends lost 1 base and 4 bases, in that order; junction bases with no gene match: 15. CDR1 is LNHDA, CDR2 SQIVND, per germline (reference sequence). The length of the CDR3 is 19 residues. The CDR3 DNA follows: TGTGCCAGTAGTATAGGTCGGGGAGGCGGACAGGGCGAATACAATGAGCAGTTCTTC. Its translation is CASSIGRGGGQGEYNEQFF.

The gene calls are TRBV28 and TRBJ1-2; perhaps TRBD1 as D (5 bases). Trimming took off 6 bases at V and 7 bases at J, with 21 bases between the two ends. This CDR3 spans 15 amino acids. The V gene's germline CDR1 is MDHEN and CDR2 SYDVKM. The CDR3 coding sequence is TGTGCCAGCAGCTCCCCCGGGTGGGGGAGTGGTGGCTACACCTTC. Amino acids: CASSSPGWGSGGYTF.

The V and J genes are TRBV5-1 and TRBJ2-2, with D perhaps TRBD2 (6 bases). V lost 4 bases to trimming and J lost 0 bases, with 16 bases between them. Germline CDR1 is SGHRS and CDR2 is YFSETQ. The CDR3 has 17 residues. CDR3 region: CASSAPSAGANTGELFF. CDR3 nucleotides: TGCGCCAGCAGCGCTCCTAGCGCAGGTGCGAACACCGGGGAGCTGTTTTTT.

V usage is TRBV27 and J usage is TRBJ2-1; D unresolved. This CDR3 has 13 residues. Germline CDR1 reads MNHEY; CDR2 reads SMNVEV (reference sequence). The V and J ends lost 6 bases and 8 bases respectively, with 14 bases between them. The chain's CDR3 is CASRYVGSDEQFF. The CDR3 bases are TGTGCCAGCAGGTACGTCGGTTCTGATGAGCAGTTCTTC.

The chain carries TRBV21-1 and TRBJ2-1. TRBV21-1 is a pseudogene. There are 14 residues in the CDR3. CDR3 in amino acids: CASRNRDQSNEQFF. The CDR3 DNA sequence: TGTGCCAGCCGCAACCGGGACCAATCCAATGAGCAGTTCTTC.

J is TRBJ2-6 and V is TRBV2; 9 bases fit TRBD2. Losses at the gene ends were 6 bases for V and 0 bases for J; bases not matched to a gene: 6. Germline V gene lookup returns CDR1 SNHLY and CDR2 FYNNEI. This CDR3 is built from 17 residues. CDR3 sequence reads: CASRPGLANSGANVLTF. In DNA form, the CDR3 reads TGTGCCAGCAGGCCGGGACTAGCTAACTCTGGGGCCAACGTCCTGACTTTC.

The gene calls are TRBV5-1 and TRBJ2-2; 9 bases fit TRBD1. Germline values: CDR1 SGHRS, CDR2 YFSETQ. V dropped 3 bases and J dropped 6; count of bases not matched to a gene: 12. The CDR3 spans 17 residues. The CDR3 bases are TGCGCCAGCAGCTCGACGGGACAGGGTTTTTTTTCCGGGGAGCTGTTTTTT. It yields the protein CASSSTGQGFFSGELFF.

The chain uses TRBV9 and TRBJ2-6; D possibly corresponds to TRBD1 (6 bases). The CDR3 is 16 residues long. Trimming took off 0 bases at V and 5 bases at J, with 12 bases between the two ends. CDR1 is SGDLS, CDR2 YYNGEE, per germline. The CDR3 DNA is TGTGCCAGCAGCGTAGTGTCACAGGGCAGGGCCAACGTCCTGACTTTC. This sequence encodes CASSVVSQGRANVLTF.

The chain has TRBV2 and TRBJ2-7; no clear D gene. The CDR3 sequence is 13 residues long. Germline CDR1 SNHLY, CDR2 FYNNEI. V lost 6 bases and J 4 bases, leaving 13 bases between the germline ends. The DNA of the CDR3 is TGTGCCAGCAGCCCCGATGGCCTGTACGAGCAGTACTTC. Translating it yields CASSPDGLYEQYF.

This clone was counted a single time. The chain is built from TRBV5-5 and TRBJ1-5; 7 nucleotides match TRBD1. This CDR3 comprises 15 residues. The J segment lost 3 bases and the V segment lost 3 bases, leaving 6 bases of the junction unmatched. Germline-derived CDR1 and CDR2 are SGHKS and YYEKEE (reference sequence). CDR3 amino acids: CASSSTTGINQPQHF. The CDR3 bases are TGTGCCAGCAGCTCGACGACAGGGATCAATCAGCCCCAGCATTTT.